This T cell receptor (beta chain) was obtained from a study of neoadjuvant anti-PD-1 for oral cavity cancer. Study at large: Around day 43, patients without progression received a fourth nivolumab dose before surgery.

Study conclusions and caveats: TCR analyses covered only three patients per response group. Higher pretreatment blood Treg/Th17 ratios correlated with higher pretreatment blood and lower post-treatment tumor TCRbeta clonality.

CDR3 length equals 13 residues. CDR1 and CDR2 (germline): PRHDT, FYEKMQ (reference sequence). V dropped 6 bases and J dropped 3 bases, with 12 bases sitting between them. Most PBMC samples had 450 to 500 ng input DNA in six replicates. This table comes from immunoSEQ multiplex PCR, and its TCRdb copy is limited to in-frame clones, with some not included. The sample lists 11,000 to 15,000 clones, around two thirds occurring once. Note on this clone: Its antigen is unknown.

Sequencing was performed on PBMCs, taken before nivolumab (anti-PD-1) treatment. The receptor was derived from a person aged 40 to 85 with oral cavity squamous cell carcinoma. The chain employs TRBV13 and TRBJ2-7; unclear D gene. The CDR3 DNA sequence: TGTGCCAGCAGGATGAATCCATACTACGAGCAGTACTTC. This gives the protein CASRMNPYYEQYF.